These 21 T cell receptor beta chains came from one sample sequenced in a study of cytomegalovirus exposure and HLA in healthy donors. PCR primers comprised 60 Vbeta and 13 Jbeta primers. Assay: immunoSEQ multiplex PCR; the TCRdb copy retains only in-frame clones and omits some. The sample carries 200,000 to 250,000 clones, roughly 84% recorded once. The sequenced sample consisted of PBMCs. These receptors were taken from a girl aged 2 to 10 in good health and CMV-seronegative.

This clone appeared once. The genes are TRBV19 and TRBJ1-5; tentative D call: TRBD1 (5 bases). The ends were cut back, 1 base at V and 4 bases at J, with 8 bases in the middle. CDR1 is LNHDA, CDR2 SQIVND, per germline (reference sequence). The CDR3 totals 14 residues. CDR3 protein: CASSIVQGNQPQHF. The CDR3 region has the DNA TGTGCCAGTAGTATAGTGCAGGGAAATCAGCCCCAGCATTTT.

The chain recombines TRBV5-5 with TRBJ2-7, with 8 bases aligning to TRBD2. V dropped 2 bases and J dropped 6; count of bases not matched to a gene: 7. The CDR3 has 14 amino acids. CDR1 SGHKS and CDR2 YYEKEE come from the germline V gene (reference sequence). CDR3 coding DNA: TGTGCCAGCAGCTTAGCGGGAGTTCAAGGCGAGCAGTACTTC. Translated, it gives CASSLAGVQGEQYF.

This clone came up a few times. The chain uses TRBV6-1 and TRBJ2-3, with D perhaps TRBD2 (5 bases). CDR1 and CDR2 (germline): MNHNS, SASEGT. The CDR3 loop spans 14 amino acids. The ends were cut back, 1 base at V and 8 bases at J, with 13 bases in the middle. In DNA, the CDR3 is TGTGCCAGCAGTGAAGTAGAGGGCCTAGTTACGCAGTATTTT. It yields the protein CASSEVEGLVTQYF.

The genes are TRBV7-9 and TRBJ2-1; a possible D gene is TRBD2 (5 bases). From germline, CDR1 is SEHNR and CDR2 FQNEAQ (reference sequence). V dropped 4 bases and J dropped 3 bases, with 7 bases sitting between them. The CDR3 is 13 residues long. For the CDR3, the DNA is TGTGCCAGCAGCTCCCGGGACTACAATGAGCAGTTCTTC. It codes for CASSSRDYNEQFF.

This clone is a singleton in its sample. The chain links TRBV9 to TRBJ2-5; D gene uncertain. CDR1 is SGDLS and CDR2 is YYNGEE in the germline V gene. This CDR3 region has 12 residues. V lost 4 bases, J lost 5 bases, and 9 bases lay in between. The CDR3 nucleotides are TGTGCCAGCAGCCGGAGTAGTGAGACCCAGTACTTC. It yields the protein CASSRSSETQYF.

This chain connects TRBV5-1 to TRBJ1-5; no definite D call. V lost 7 bases to trimming and J lost 0 bases, with 14 bases between them. The CDR3 length is 15 residues. The germline CDR1 and CDR2 sequences are SGHRS and YFSETQ. The CDR3 reads CASRRGMDSNQPQHF. As DNA, the CDR3 is TGCGCCAGCCGTAGAGGGATGGATAGCAATCAGCCCCAGCATTTT.

Note on this clone: Other nucleotide sequences from this sample produce the same CDR3. This chain uses TRBV30 with TRBJ2-5; possibly TRBD2 for D (6 bases). The CDR3 length is 11 residues. With 4 bases removed from V and 5 bases from J, the gap between germline ends came to 8 bases. Germline CDR1 GTSNPN, CDR2 SVGIG (reference sequence). The CDR3 DNA reads TGTGCCTGGACTGGGGGGGAGACCCAGTACTTC. Its protein is CAWTGGETQYF.

The DNA for the CDR3 is TGCGCCAGCAGCCAAGCGGGGACAGGGGGCCTAGTGAGCTATGGCTACACCTTC. Residues: CASSQAGTGGLVSYGYTF. The chain recombines TRBV4-1 with TRBJ1-2, with 12 bases that match TRBD1. The CDR3 has 18 residues. V dropped 1 base and J dropped 4; count of bases not matched to a gene: 10. Germline assignment: CDR1 MGHRA and CDR2 YSYEKL.

Comment on this clone: The identical CDR3 is also encoded by other nucleotide sequences in the sample. This rearrangement joins TRBV6-6 to TRBJ1-1; TRBD1 aligns across 8 bases. After removal of 0 bases from V and 5 bases from J, the junction contained 2 bases not matched to a gene. Looked up from germline, CDR1 is MNHNY and CDR2 is SVGAGI (reference sequence). This CDR3 is built from 14 residues. The DNA of the CDR3 is TGTGCCAGCAGTTACTCAACAGGGGGGACTGAAGCTTTCTTT. Protein sequence: CASSYSTGGTEAFF.

V is TRBV19 and J is TRBJ1-2, with a possible D match to TRBD1 (6 bases). Germline loops: CDR1 LNHDA, CDR2 SQIVND (reference sequence). This CDR3 spans 17 amino acids. The ends were cut back, 7 bases at V and 5 bases at J, with 26 bases in the middle. In nucleotides, the CDR3 is TGTGCCAGTAAAGAGGGGGGGCAGACAAACGAACTTTATGGCTACACCTTC. Protein sequence: CASKEGGQTNELYGYTF. The full variable domain, with the rest looked up from reference TRBV19 and TRBJ1-2, is DGGITQSPKYLFRKEGQNVTLSCEQNLNHDAMYWYRQDPGQGLRLIYYSQIVNDFQKGDIAEGYSVSREKKESFPLTVTSAQKNPTAFYLCASKEGGQTNELYGYTFGSGTRLTVV.

The chain employs TRBV5-1 and TRBJ1-2; D uncertain. Germline CDR1 SGHRS, CDR2 YFSETQ. V lost 0 bases to trimming and J lost 4 bases, with 7 bases between them. The CDR3 runs 13 residues. This chain's CDR3 is CASSLDILYGYTF. CDR3 in DNA: TGCGCCAGCAGCTTGGACATTCTCTATGGCTACACCTTC.

The chain joins TRBV11-2 to TRBJ1-2; tentatively, D is TRBD1 (5 bases). Germline CDR1 is SGHAT and CDR2 is FQNNGV. V was shortened by 1 base and J by 6 bases, with 9 bases between the two germline ends. The CDR3 has 13 residues. The CDR3 loop is CASSLGRVDGYTF. As DNA, the CDR3 is TGTGCCAGCAGCTTAGGCAGGGTGGATGGCTACACCTTC.

This chain connects TRBV10-3 to TRBJ2-6; 9 bases map to TRBD1. The germline CDR1 and CDR2 sequences are ENHRY and SYGVKD. With 6 bases clipped from V and 4 bases from J, the junction kept 4 bases outside the gene matches. This CDR3 region has 15 residues. The CDR3 spells CAIRGQGTGANVLTF. The CDR3 DNA follows: TGTGCCATCAGGGGACAGGGTACGGGGGCCAACGTCCTGACTTTC.

The table lists this clone with a count of one. The V and J genes are TRBV7-9 and TRBJ1-2; D is perhaps TRBD1 (6 bases). V shed 7 bases and J shed 3 bases, with 12 bases lying between them. The CDR3 has 13 amino acids. Per germline, CDR1 SEHNR and CDR2 FQNEAQ (reference sequence). Here the CDR3 reads CASTSSGDYGYTF. DNA for the CDR3: TGTGCCAGCACCTCCTCAGGGGACTATGGCTACACCTTC.

The chain employs TRBV19 and TRBJ2-6; D is unclear. Germline values: CDR1 LNHDA, CDR2 SQIVND (reference sequence). V lost 3 bases and J lost 0, with 12 bases in between. CDR3 length equals 17 residues. DNA for the CDR3: TGTGCCAGTAGTATTCCCCTCCCCAGCTCTGGGGCCAACGTCCTGACTTTC. This encodes CASSIPLPSSGANVLTF.

The chain uses TRBV6-1 and TRBJ2-7, with 9 nucleotides matching TRBD2. This CDR3 region has 14 residues. Germline V CDR1 and CDR2: MNHNS, SASEGT. J was trimmed by 1 base and V by 4 bases; bases with no gene match: 2. This CDR3 reads CASSGTSDSYEQYF. Here the CDR3 DNA reads TGTGCCAGCAGTGGGACTAGCGATTCCTACGAGCAGTACTTC.

V is TRBV5-1 and J is TRBJ2-7; 9 nucleotides match TRBD1. CDR1 is SGHRS, CDR2 YFSETQ, per germline. The CDR3 covers 13 residues. J gave up 3 bases and V 4 bases, and 2 bases lay outside the gene matches. The CDR3 DNA follows: TGCGCCAGCAGCACGGGACAGGGCTACGAGCAGTACTTC. Amino acids: CASSTGQGYEQYF.

V is TRBV6-5 and J is TRBJ1-2, with 7 bases lining up with TRBD1. With V trimmed by 0 bases and J by 5 bases, 6 bases remained unmatched. Germline V gives CDR1 MNHEY, CDR2 SVGAGI. The CDR3 covers 15 residues. The CDR3, as DNA: TGTGCCAGCAGTTACTCGAAAGGGGGCAGTTATGGCTACACCTTC. Translated, it gives CASSYSKGGSYGYTF.

This clone was seen just once. The rearrangement joins TRBV11-2 to TRBJ2-1; TRBD1 is a possible D gene (5 bases). There are 13 residues in the CDR3. Trimming stripped 5 bases from V and 2 bases from J, with 7 bases between. Germline CDR1 SGHAT, CDR2 FQNNGV. CDR3 region: CASSPQAYNEQFF. The CDR3 nucleotides are TGTGCCAGCAGCCCACAGGCCTACAATGAGCAGTTCTTC.

The CDR3 nucleotides are TGTCTGGGCGTAGAAAAACTGTTTTTT. Its translation: CLGVEKLFF. The chain couples TRBV6-1 to TRBJ1-4, with D uncertain. Germline V lookup: CDR1 MNHNS, CDR2 SASEGT. This CDR3 is 9 amino acids long.

The rearrangement joins TRBV30 to TRBJ2-5, with TRBD2 identical over 7 bases. The J call may be mistaken, given a closer DNA end match to TRBJ2-7. The germline V gene encodes CDR1 GTSNPN and CDR2 SVGIG (reference sequence). CDR3 size: 12 residues. This CDR3 reads CALTSPTYEQYF. For the CDR3, the DNA is TGTGCCCTGACTAGCCCTACCTACGAGCAGTACTTC.